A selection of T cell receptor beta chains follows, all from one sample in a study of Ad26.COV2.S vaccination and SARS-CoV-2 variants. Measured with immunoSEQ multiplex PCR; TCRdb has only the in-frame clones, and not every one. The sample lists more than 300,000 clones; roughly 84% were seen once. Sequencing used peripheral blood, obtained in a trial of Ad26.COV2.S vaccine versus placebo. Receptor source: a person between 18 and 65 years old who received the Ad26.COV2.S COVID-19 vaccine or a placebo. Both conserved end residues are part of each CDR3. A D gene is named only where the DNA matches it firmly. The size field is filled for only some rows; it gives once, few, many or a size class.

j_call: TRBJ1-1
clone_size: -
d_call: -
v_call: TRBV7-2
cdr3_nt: TGTGCCAGCAGCTTAATCTCTGCGAACACTGAAGCTTTCTTT
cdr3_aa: CASSLISANTEAFF

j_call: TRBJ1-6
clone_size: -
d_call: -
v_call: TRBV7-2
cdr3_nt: TGTGCCAGCAGCTCCCACCTAAACTATAATTCACCCCTCCACTTT
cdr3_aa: CASSSHLNYNSPLHF

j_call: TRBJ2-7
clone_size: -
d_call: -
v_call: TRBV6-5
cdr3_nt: TGTGCCAGCAGTTACGACGGTACCTACGAGCAGTACTTC
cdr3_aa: CASSYDGTYEQYF

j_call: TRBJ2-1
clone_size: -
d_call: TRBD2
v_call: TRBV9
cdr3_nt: TGTGCCAGCAGCAATAGCGGGAGACTATACAATGAGCAGTTCTTC
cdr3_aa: CASSNSGRLYNEQFF

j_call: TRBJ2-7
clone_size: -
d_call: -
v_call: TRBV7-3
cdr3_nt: TGTGCCAGCAGCCTCAATGGGGGGATCCCCTACGAGCAGTACTTC
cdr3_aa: CASSLNGGIPYEQYF

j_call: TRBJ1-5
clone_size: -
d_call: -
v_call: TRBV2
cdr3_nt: TGTGCCAGCAGTACCGACAGGAAAAATCAGCCCCAGCATTTT
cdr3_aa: CASSTDRKNQPQHF

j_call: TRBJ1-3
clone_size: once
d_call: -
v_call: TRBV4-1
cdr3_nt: TGCGCCAGCAGCCCCTCAGGAGGGGGAGCCTCTGGAAACACCATATATTTT
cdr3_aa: CASSPSGGGASGNTIYF

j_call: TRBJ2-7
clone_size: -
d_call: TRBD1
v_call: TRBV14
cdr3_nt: TGTGCCAGCAGCCCCCGACAGGGGGCTTACGAGCAGTACTTC
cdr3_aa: CASSPRQGAYEQYF

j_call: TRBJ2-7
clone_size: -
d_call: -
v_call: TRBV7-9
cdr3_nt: TGTGCCAGCAGCGTAGGGAAGGGGGTTGACGAGCAGTACTTC
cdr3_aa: CASSVGKGVDEQYF

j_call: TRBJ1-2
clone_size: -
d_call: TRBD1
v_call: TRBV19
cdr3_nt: TGTGCCAGTAGTATGGGACAGGGTAGCTATGGCTACACCTTC
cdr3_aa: CASSMGQGSYGYTF

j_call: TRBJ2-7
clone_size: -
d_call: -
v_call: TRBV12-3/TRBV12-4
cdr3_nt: TGTGCCAGCAGTTTACTTCTCGAGCAGTACTTC
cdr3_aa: CASSLLLEQYF

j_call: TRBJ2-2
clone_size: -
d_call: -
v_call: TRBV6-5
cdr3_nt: TGTGCCAGCAGTACAGGGTACGACACCGGGGAGCTGTTTTTT
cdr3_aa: CASSTGYDTGELFF

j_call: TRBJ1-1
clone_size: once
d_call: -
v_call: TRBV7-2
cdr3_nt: TGTGCCAGCAGCTTAGGCCGGCCAGGGAGGGACACTGAAGCTTTCTTT
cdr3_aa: CASSLGRPGRDTEAFF

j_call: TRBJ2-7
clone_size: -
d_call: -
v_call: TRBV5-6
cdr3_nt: TGTGCCAGCAGCTTGACAGATTTCCACGAGCAGTACTTC
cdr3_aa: CASSLTDFHEQYF

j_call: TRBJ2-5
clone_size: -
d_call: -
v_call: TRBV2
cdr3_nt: TGTGCCAGCAGTGAATTTTGGCCAGACCAAGAGACCCAGTACTTC
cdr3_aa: CASSEFWPDQETQYF

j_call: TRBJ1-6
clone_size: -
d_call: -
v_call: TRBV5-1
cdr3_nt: TGCGCCAGCAGCTTGAAACAGGGTCTGAATTCACCCCTCCACTTT
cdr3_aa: CASSLKQGLNSPLHF

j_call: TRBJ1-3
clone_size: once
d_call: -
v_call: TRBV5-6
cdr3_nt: TGTGCCAGCAGCTTGGGGGGTACTGGAAACACCATATATTTT
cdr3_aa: CASSLGGTGNTIYF

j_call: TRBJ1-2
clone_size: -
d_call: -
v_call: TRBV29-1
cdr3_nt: TGCAGCGTTGCCAGGCTAGAAAATGGCTACACCTTC
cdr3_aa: CSVARLENGYTF

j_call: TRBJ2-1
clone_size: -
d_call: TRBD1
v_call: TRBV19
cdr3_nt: TGTGCCAGTAGTGCTGTCGCAACAGGGGGCTCCTACAATGAGCAGTTCTTC
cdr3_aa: CASSAVATGGSYNEQFF

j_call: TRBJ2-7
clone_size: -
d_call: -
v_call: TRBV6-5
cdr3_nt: TGTGCCATCTCGGGAGGCAGGGGCTACGAGCAGTACTTC
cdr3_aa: CAISGGRGYEQYF

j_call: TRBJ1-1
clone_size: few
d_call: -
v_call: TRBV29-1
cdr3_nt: TGCAGCGTTTATCCAAGCATGAACACTGAAGCTTTCTTT
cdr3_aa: CSVYPSMNTEAFF

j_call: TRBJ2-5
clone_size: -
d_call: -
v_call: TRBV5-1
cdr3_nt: TGCGCCTCCTCGTGGTCAGGGGAGACCCAGTACTTC
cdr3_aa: CASSWSGETQYF

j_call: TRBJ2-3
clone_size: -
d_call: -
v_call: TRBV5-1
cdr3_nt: TGCGCCAGCAGCAGGGGGGCGACTAGCACAGATACGCAGTATTTT
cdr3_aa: CASSRGATSTDTQYF

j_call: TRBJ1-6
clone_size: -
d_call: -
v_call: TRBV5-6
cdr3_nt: TGTGCCAGCAGCAACCAAAGGGGCAGCTCCTATAATTCACCCCTCCACTTT
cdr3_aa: CASSNQRGSSYNSPLHF

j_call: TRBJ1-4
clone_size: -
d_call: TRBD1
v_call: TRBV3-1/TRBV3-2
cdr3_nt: TGTGCCAGCAGCCATTCGGACAGGGGGCGCGATGAAAAACTGTTTTTT
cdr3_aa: CASSHSDRGRDEKLFF

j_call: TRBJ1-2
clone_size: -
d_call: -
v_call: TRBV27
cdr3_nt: TGTGCCAGCAGTAGGGCCGGAAATTATGGCTACACCTTC
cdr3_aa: CASSRAGNYGYTF

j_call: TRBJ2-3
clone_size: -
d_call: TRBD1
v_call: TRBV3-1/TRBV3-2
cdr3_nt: TGTGCCAGCAGCCGCCGGACAGGGCTCCTCCTAGGATCGCAGTATTTT
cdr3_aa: CASSRRTGLLLGSQYF

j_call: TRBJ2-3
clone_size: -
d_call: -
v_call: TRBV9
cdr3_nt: TGTGCCAGCAGCGTACGAGGCACAGATACGCAGTATTTT
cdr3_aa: CASSVRGTDTQYF

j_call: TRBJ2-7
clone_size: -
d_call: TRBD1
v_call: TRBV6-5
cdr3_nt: TGTGCCAGCAGTCAGCGACAGGGGGCCCTCGAGCAGTACTTC
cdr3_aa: CASSQRQGALEQYF

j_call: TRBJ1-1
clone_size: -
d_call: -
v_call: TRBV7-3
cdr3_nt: TGTGCCAGCAGCTTAATTGGGGGGGAGTACACTGAAGCTTTCTTT
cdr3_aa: CASSLIGGEYTEAFF

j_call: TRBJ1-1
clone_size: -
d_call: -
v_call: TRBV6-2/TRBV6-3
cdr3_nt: TGTGCCAGCAGTGTAGGGGACACTGAAGCTTTCTTT
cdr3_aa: CASSVGDTEAFF

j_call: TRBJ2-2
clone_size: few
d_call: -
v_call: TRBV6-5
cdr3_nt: TGTGCCAGCACCAAGACAGGACCCACCGGGGAGCTGTTTTTT
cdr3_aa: CASTKTGPTGELFF

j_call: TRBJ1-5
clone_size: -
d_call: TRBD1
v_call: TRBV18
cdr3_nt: TGTGCCAGCTCACCCAACAGGGGAAATCAGCCCCAGCATTTT
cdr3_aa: CASSPNRGNQPQHF

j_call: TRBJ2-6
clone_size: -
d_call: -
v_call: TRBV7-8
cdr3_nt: TGTGCCAGCAGCTCCCCCCTGGGGGTTCGAGGGAGCTCTGGGGCCAACGTCCTGACTTTC
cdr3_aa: CASSSPLGVRGSSGANVLTF

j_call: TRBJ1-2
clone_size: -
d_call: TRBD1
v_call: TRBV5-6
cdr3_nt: TGTGCCAGCAGCTATCGACAGGGTTTCTATGGCTACACCTTC
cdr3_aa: CASSYRQGFYGYTF

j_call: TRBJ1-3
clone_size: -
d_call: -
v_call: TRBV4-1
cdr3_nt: TGCGCCAGCAGCCAAGAAGGGGACTCTGGAAACACCATATATTTT
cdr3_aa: CASSQEGDSGNTIYF

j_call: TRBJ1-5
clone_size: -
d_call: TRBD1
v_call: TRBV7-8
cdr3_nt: TGTGCCAGCAGTCTTACAGGGGGCTGGATTAAGCAGCCCCAGCATTTT
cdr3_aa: CASSLTGGWIKQPQHF

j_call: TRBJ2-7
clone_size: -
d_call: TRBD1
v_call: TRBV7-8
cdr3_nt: TGTGCCAGCAGCTTGTTCGACAGGGCCTCCTACGAGCAGTACTTC
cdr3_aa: CASSLFDRASYEQYF

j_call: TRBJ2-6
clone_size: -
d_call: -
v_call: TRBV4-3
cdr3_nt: TGCGCCAGCAGCCACGCGTCAGGGTCTGGGGCCAACGTCCTGACTTTC
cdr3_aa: CASSHASGSGANVLTF

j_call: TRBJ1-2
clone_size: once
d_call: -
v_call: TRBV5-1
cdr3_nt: TGCGCCAGCAGCTTGGGTCAGGGGTTCTATGGCTACACCTTC
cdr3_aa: CASSLGQGFYGYTF

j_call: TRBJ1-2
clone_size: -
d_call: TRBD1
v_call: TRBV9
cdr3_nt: TGTGCCAGCAGCGCCTCAGCGTCCTCAGGGGGCAGTTTTTATGGCTACACCTTC
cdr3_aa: CASSASASSGGSFYGYTF

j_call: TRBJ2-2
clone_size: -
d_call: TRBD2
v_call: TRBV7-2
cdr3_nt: TGTGCCAGCAGCTTGGCCAGCGGGGGGGCGAACACCGGGGAGCTGTTTTTT
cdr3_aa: CASSLASGGANTGELFF

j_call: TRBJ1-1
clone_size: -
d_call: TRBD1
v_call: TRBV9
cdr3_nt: TGTGCCAGCAGCGTAGGACAGGGTGGCACTGAAGCTTTCTTT
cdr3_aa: CASSVGQGGTEAFF

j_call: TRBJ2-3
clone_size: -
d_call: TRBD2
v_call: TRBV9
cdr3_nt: TGTGCCAGCAGCCCCCTAGCGGGGGGGCCTTCAGATACGCAGTATTTT
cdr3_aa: CASSPLAGGPSDTQYF

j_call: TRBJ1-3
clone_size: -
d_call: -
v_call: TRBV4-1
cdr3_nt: TGCGCCAGCAGCCAAGTCCACAGTACTTTAGCGGGAAACACCATATATTTT
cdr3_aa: CASSQVHSTLAGNTIYF

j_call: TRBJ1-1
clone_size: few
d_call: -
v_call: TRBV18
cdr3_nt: TGTGCCAGCGGCCAAGCGGCAGGTATGGGCACTGAAGCTTTCTTT
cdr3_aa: CASGQAAGMGTEAFF

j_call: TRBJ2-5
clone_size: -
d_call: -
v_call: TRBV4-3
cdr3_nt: TGCGCCAGCAGCCAAGAGGGGGAGACCCAGTACTTC
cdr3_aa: CASSQEGETQYF

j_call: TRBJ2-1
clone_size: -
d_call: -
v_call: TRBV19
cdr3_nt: TGTGCCAGTAGTTACGTCCATGAGCAGTTCTTC
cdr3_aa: CASSYVHEQFF

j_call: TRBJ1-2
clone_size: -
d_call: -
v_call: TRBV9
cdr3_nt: TGTGCCAGCAGCGGGGTAAGGGATATTCCCTATGGCTACACCTTC
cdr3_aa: CASSGVRDIPYGYTF

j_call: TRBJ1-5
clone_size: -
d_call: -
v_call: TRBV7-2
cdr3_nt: TGTGCCAGCAGCTTCCGGGTAGATCAGCCCCAGCATTTT
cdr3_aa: CASSFRVDQPQHF